This TCR beta chain was obtained from a study of cytomegalovirus exposure and HLA in healthy donors. Study-wide findings and caveats: TCR beta chain V- and J-gene trimming was linked, in a later analysis, to a missense variant in DCLRE1C.

This clone was detected only once. What it binds is unknown. Vbeta (60) and Jbeta (13) primers were used in the PCR. TCRdb's table, derived via immunoSEQ multiplex PCR, lists solely in-frame clones and lacks some. The repertoire holds under 200,000 clones, about 76% seen once, with around 7% in the top ten. The clonotype was recovered from a male donor in good health and CMV-seropositive. The sample taken for sequencing was PBMCs.

CDR3 nucleotides: TGTGCCAGCAGGACAGGTATTAGGACCACAGATACGCAGTATTTT. As protein: CASRTGIRTTDTQYF. The V gene is TRBV2, the J gene TRBJ2-3, with D possibly TRBD1 on 6 matching bases. In germline, CDR1 is SNHLY, CDR2 FYNNEI. There are 15 residues in the CDR3. Deletions cut 6 bases from V and 2 bases from J, with 15 bases between.